Listed here are 4 T cell receptor beta chains from one sample, sequenced in a study of OX40 agonist ivuxolimab in advanced cancers. Repertoires were generated with immunoSEQ multiplex PCR, while TCRdb's copy carries only in-frame clones and drops some. The sample carries approximately 78,000 clones, around 90% recorded once. Specimen: CD4+ or CD8+ T cells sorted from blood, collected in a trial of the OX40 agonist ivuxolimab. All receptors come from an adult with an advanced solid tumor such as melanoma, head and neck, liver or kidney cancer.

The V call is TRBV28, the J call TRBJ1-2; D is uncertain. This CDR3 has 13 amino acids. V was cut by 6 bases and J by 7 bases, with 15 bases left in between. Per the germline V gene, CDR1 is MDHEN and CDR2 is SYDVKM. The CDR3 sequence: CASSPQVGSGYTF. The CDR3, as DNA: TGTGCCAGCAGCCCCCAGGTTGGTTCTGGCTACACCTTC.

The V gene is TRBV5-1, the J gene TRBJ1-1; weak D call: TRBD1 (6 bases). Germline CDR1 SGHRS, CDR2 YFSETQ. Trimming removed 4 bases at V and 4 bases at J, with 17 bases between. The CDR3 extends over 15 amino acids. CDR3 DNA sequence: TGCGCCAGCAGCCCCGGGGGCAGGGATCCCACTGAAGCTTTCTTT. This sequence encodes CASSPGGRDPTEAFF.

This sequence joins TRBV7-9 and TRBJ2-2, with 9 bases identical to TRBD1. The V segment lost 5 bases and the J segment 7 bases; nucleotides outside the gene matches: 8. The CDR3 has 15 residues. CDR1 and CDR2 from the germline V gene are SEHNR and FQNEAQ (reference sequence). The CDR3 region has the DNA TGTGCCAGCAGCCTAGGGACAGGGCTTCTCGGGGAGCTGTTTTTT. Protein product: CASSLGTGLLGELFF.

The J gene is TRBJ1-4, the V gene TRBV28; D is unclear. CDR3 length: 13 amino acids. Trimming left V 2 bases short and J 7 bases short, with 8 bases between. Germline CDR1 MDHEN, CDR2 SYDVKM. The CDR3 region is CASSLPPSEKLFF. The CDR3, as DNA: TGTGCCAGCAGTTTACCCCCGAGTGAAAAACTGTTTTTT. The full variable domain, rest sourced from reference TRBV28 and TRBJ1-4, is DVKVTQSSRYLVKRTGEKVFLECVQDMDHENMFWYRQDPGLGLRLIYFSYDVKMKEKGDIPEGYSVSREKKERFSLILESASTNQTSMYLCASSLPPSEKLFFGSGTQLSVL.